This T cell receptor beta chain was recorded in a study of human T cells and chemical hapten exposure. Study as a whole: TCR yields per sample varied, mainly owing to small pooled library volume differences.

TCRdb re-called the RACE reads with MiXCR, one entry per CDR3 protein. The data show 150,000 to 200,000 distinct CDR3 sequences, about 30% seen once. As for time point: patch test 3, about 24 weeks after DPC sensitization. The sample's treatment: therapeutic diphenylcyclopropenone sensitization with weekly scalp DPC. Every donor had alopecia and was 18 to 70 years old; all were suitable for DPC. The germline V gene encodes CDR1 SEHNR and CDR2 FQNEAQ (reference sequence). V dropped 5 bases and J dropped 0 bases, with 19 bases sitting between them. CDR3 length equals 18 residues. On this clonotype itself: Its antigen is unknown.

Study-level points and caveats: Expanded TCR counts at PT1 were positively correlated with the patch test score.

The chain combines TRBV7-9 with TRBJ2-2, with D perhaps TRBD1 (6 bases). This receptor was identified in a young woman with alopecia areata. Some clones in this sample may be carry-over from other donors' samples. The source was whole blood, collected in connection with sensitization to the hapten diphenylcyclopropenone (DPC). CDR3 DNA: TGTGCCAGCAGCCGCTGGACCATACAGGGCGCGAACACCGGGGAGCTGTTTTTT. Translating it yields CASSRWTIQGANTGELFF.